This T cell receptor beta chain came from a study of regulatory T cells in long-lasting Graves disease. Turning to the study itself: Newly diagnosed Graves' patients took antithyroid drugs under 3 months.

Regarding time point: newly diagnosed GD, antithyroid drugs for less than 3 months. With RNA extracted from PBMCs as input, the TCR library was made. The TCR beta library used iRepertoire HTBI primers with Arm-PCR amplification of CDR3. Using its own MiXCR run on the multiplex PCR reads, TCRdb lists one record per CDR3 protein. The table lists over 300,000 distinct CDR3 sequences, about a sixth of them singletons. Germline V gene sequence: CDR1 SGDLS, CDR2 YYNGEE. V dropped 4 bases and J dropped 7; count of bases not matched to a gene: 4. This CDR3 has 14 residues. This clonotype was observed at least ten times.

V gene TRBV9 combines with J gene TRBJ1-6; 8 bases line up with TRBD1. The TCR originated in a female donor with Graves disease. The sequenced sample was peripheral blood mononuclear cells (PBMCs), obtained at new diagnosis, from a patient treated with antithyroid drugs. The CDR3 spells CASSRTGTNSPLHF. The CDR3, as DNA: TGTGCCAGCAGCCGGACAGGGACAAATTCACCCCTCCACTTT.